This entry describes one TCR beta chain. As yet, its antigen is unknown. The record originates from a study of long-term antiretroviral therapy in people with HIV. General study points: At every time point, clones expanded before ART dominated the repertoire.

A minimum of one pre-ART and two post-ART PBMC samples existed for each donor. The assay used was immunoSEQ (version v3.0), run at survey level. Profiled with immunoSEQ multiplex PCR; TCRdb holds only in-frame clones, not every one. This sample has about 32,000 clones, with around 97% found just once. CDR3 length equals 13 residues. Germline CDR1 LNHDA, CDR2 SQIVND (reference sequence). The junction had 0 bases not matched to a gene; V was cut back by 1 base and J by 3 bases. This chain links TRBV19 with TRBJ2-7, with 7 nucleotides matching TRBD2. The sample consisted of unsorted PBMCs, taken 7.6 years after starting antiretroviral therapy. The TCR was taken from a man aged 25 to 40 with HIV. This chain's CDR3 is CASSIAGGYEQYF. The CDR3 bases are TGTGCCAGTAGTATAGCGGGGGGCTACGAGCAGTACTTC.